This T cell receptor (beta chain) was sequenced for a study of T cell responses to AZD1222 COVID-19 vaccine. This table comes from immunoSEQ multiplex PCR, and its TCRdb copy is limited to in-frame clones, with some not included. The table lists approximately 82,000 clones, roughly 92% of them singletons. This CDR3 has 15 amino acids. CDR1 and CDR2 (germline): LNHDA, SQIVND (reference sequence). V shed 7 bases and J shed 3 bases, with 13 bases lying between them. This chain joins TRBV19 and TRBJ2-6, with D unclear. Sequenced material: peripheral blood, taken 28 days after the second AZD1222 dose. This sequence originates from an adult who received the AZD1222 COVID-19 vaccine. The CDR3, as DNA: TGTGCCAGTATTCCGAGTGGGCTTGGGGCCAACGTCCTGACTTTC. Translating gives CASIPSGLGANVLTF.